The 3 T cell receptor beta chains presented below share a single source sample, sequenced in a study of blood T cell repertoires in COVID-19. Libraries were prepared by immunoSEQ multiplex PCR; TCRdb keeps only in-frame clonotypes and omits some of them. In the table there are about 230,000 clones, about nine tenths of which are singletons. Specimen: peripheral blood. The receptor set was obtained from a man aged 50-59 years with COVID-19, enrolled during active disease.

Only a few counts were recorded for this clone. The chain combines TRBV5-5 with TRBJ2-3; tentative D call: TRBD2 (7 bases). The germline V and J ends were trimmed by 4 bases and 5 bases, with 17 bases remaining between them. Germline V gene data show CDR1 as SGHKS and CDR2 as YYEKEE (reference sequence). CDR3 length: 15 amino acids. CDR3: CASSGGTTGGDTQYF. In DNA, the CDR3 is TGTGCCAGCAGCGGCGGGACAACGGGGGGAGATACGCAGTATTTT.

The V call is TRBV11-2, the J call TRBJ2-2, with unresolved D. This CDR3 has 16 amino acids. V lost 5 bases, J lost 1 base, and 14 bases lay in between. CDR1 and CDR2 from the germline V gene are SGHAT and FQNNGV. DNA of the CDR3: TGTGCCAGCAGCCACCGTAGGAGCTGGAACACCGGGGAGCTGTTTTTT. Translation: CASSHRRSWNTGELFF.

This sequence joins TRBV7-3 and TRBJ2-5; the match to TRBD1 covers 9 bases. Germline V lookup: CDR1 SGHTA, CDR2 FQGTGA. Losses at the gene ends were 5 bases for V and 5 bases for J; bases not matched to a gene: 6. This CDR3 has 14 residues. CDR3 sequence reads: CASSPGDRAETQYF. CDR3 DNA: TGTGCCAGCAGCCCCGGGGACAGGGCTGAGACCCAGTACTTC. Complete variable domain (other parts from reference TRBV7-3 and TRBJ2-5): GAGVSQTPSNKVTEKGKYVELRCDPISGHTALYWYRQSLGQGPEFLIYFQGTGAADDSGLPNDRFFAVRPEGSVSTLKIQRTERGDSAVYLCASSPGDRAETQYFGPGTRLLVL.